The present TCR beta chain was sequenced within a study of vaccination and CD4 T cells after COVID-19. Study as a whole: Either a CEFX pool, an HIV-1 Nef pool, or no peptide was added to control cultures.

About this clonotype itself: Its antigen is undetermined.

The CDR3 has 14 amino acids. Looked up from germline, CDR1 is SGHNT and CDR2 is YENEEA. V shed 5 bases and J shed 3 bases, with 14 bases lying between them. Documented treatment: approximately nine-day PBMC culture with coronavirus spike peptide pools or control peptides (ViraFEST assay). Once obtained from cultured CD4+ T cells, the DNA was sequenced using the Oncomine TCR Beta short-read assay. From cultured CD4+ T cells, genomic DNA was extracted. TCRdb passed the PCR reads through MiXCR, listing each CDR3 protein once. The sample carries around 14,000 distinct CDR3 sequences, under 60% recorded once.

The chain is built from TRBV11-3 and TRBJ2-7; no clear D. The sequence was obtained from a human donor who had recovered from COVID-19. Sequenced input: CD4+ T cells from blood, cultured in vitro. In nucleotides, the CDR3 is TGTGCCAGCAGCGACCCCGTGGGTTACTACGAGCAGTACTTC. It codes for CASSDPVGYYEQYF.